The entry below describes one T cell receptor (beta chain). V gave up 1 base and J gave up 13 bases, with 13 bases separating them. The V gene's germline CDR1 is GTSNPN and CDR2 SVGIG (reference sequence). The CDR3 contains 11 residues. These data originate in a study of blood T cell repertoires in COVID-19. Study-wide background: Researchers got acute and convalescent COVID-19 samples from the United States, Italy and Spain.

Per the study methods: From reference gene primer amplification, estimates of nucleated cell counts were derived. The protocol was immunoSEQ multiplex PCR, while the TCRdb copy is restricted to in-frame clones and leaves out a portion. D and trimming were read from the DNA, whereas the V and J calls and clone size are those reported in that table. Here the sample spans 250,000 to 300,000 clones, 80% to 90% being singletons. The source material was peripheral blood. This chain joins TRBV30 and TRBJ1-2, with D maybe TRBD1 (5 bases). This receptor was obtained from a woman aged 45-60 years with COVID-19, enrolled during active disease. CDR3 sequence: CAWSAVGDRTF. CDR3 DNA sequence: TGTGCCTGGAGTGCTGTAGGGGATCGCACCTTC.